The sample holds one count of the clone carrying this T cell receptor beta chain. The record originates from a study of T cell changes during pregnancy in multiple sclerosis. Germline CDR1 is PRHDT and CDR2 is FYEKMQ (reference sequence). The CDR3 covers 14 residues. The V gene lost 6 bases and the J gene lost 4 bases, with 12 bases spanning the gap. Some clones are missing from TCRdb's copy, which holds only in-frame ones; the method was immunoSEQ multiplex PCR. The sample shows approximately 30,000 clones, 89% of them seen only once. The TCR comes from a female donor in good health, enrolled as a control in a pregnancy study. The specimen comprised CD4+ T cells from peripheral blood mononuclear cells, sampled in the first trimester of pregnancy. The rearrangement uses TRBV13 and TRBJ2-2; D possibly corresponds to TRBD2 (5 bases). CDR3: CASRNRRVTGELFF. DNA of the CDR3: TGTGCCAGCAGAAACCGGCGGGTCACCGGGGAGCTGTTTTTT.